This T cell receptor (beta chain) was recovered during a study of cytomegalovirus exposure and HLA in healthy donors. For the study at large: A subsequent analysis reported that the roughly 120 validation repertoires were produced on the same platform that had also been used for the 550 to 750 first-cohort repertoires.

Remarks on this clone: Its antigen is unknown.

Assay: immunoSEQ multiplex PCR; the TCRdb copy retains only in-frame clones and omits some. The repertoire holds 110,000 or so clones, 88% seen once, with more than 2% in the top ten. Overall study results and limits: First-cohort TCR clusters tended to co-occur in the 120 or so validation repertoires, a later analysis found. Testing in vitro showed a few CMV-associated chains specific for CMV antigens.

Germline V gives CDR1 MNHEY, CDR2 SMNVEV (reference sequence). V lost 3 bases, J lost 5 bases, and 12 bases lay in between. This CDR3 is 14 amino acids long. Material: PBMCs. The origin of this receptor is a woman aged 18-29 years in good health and CMV-seronegative. The V call is TRBV27, the J call TRBJ2-3; D is ambiguous. Here the CDR3 DNA reads TGTGCCAGCAGTTTTGCTACCGCCGGAGATACGCAGTATTTT. Residues: CASSFATAGDTQYF.